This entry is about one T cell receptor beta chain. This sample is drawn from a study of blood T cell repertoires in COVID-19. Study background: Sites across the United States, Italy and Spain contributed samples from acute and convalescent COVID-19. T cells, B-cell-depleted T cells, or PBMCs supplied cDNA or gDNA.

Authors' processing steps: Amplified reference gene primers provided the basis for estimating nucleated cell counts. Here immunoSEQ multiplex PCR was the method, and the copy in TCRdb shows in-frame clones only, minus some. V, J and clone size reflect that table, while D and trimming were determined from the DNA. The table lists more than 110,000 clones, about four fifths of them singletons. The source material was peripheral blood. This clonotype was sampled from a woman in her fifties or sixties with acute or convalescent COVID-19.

CDR3 in amino acids: CASSLARTGLYEQYF. The CDR3 region has the DNA TGTGCCAGCAGCTTAGCCAGGACAGGCCTCTACGAGCAGTACTTC. V usage is TRBV7-2 and J usage is TRBJ2-7, with 7 bases that match TRBD1. CDR1 and CDR2 from the germline V gene are SGHTA and FQGNSA. Trimming took 0 bases from V and 3 from J; bases not matched to a gene: 5. The CDR3 loop spans 15 amino acids.